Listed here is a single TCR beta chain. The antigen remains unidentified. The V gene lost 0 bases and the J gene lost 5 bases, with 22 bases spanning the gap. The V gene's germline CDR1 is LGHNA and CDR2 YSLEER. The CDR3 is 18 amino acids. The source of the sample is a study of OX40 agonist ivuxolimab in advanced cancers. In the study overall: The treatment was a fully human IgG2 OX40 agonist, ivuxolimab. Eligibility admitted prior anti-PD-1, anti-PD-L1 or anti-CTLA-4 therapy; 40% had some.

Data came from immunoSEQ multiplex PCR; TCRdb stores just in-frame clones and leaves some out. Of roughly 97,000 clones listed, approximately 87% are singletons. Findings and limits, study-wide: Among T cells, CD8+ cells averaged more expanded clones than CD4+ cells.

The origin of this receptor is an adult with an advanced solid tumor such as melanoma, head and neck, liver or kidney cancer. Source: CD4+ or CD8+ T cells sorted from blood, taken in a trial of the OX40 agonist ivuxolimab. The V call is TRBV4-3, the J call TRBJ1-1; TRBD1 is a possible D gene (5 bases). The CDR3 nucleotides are TGCGCCAGCAGCCAAGAGCTGGGGGGTGAGGACACAGTGACTGAAGCTTTCTTT. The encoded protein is CASSQELGGEDTVTEAFF.